This T cell receptor (beta chain) was recorded in a study of CD8 T cells in Susac syndrome. Study context: Patients with Susac syndrome who were sequenced included over five with active disease and eight in remission. Notes on the study in general: The CD4+ T cell repertoires in Susac syndrome were not clonally expanded.

The length of the CDR3 is 16 residues. V gave up 3 bases and J gave up 8 bases, with 20 bases separating them. The germline CDR1 and CDR2 sequences are ENHRY and SYGVKD. With random hexamers, 0.5 to 1 ug RNA was reverse transcribed. A single record per CDR3 protein comes from TCRdb applying MiXCR to the immunoSEQ multiplex PCR reads. This table has about 240,000 distinct CDR3 sequences, roughly 95% appearing once. In regard to this clonotype: No antigen is known for it.

Sequenced sample: CD4+ T cells from PBMCs. The receptor was isolated from a human donor with Susac syndrome. V gene TRBV10-3 combines with J gene TRBJ2-1; no clear D gene. CDR3 loop: CAISDRLVNGYDEQFF. The CDR3 bases are TGTGCCATCAGTGATCGGCTAGTTAACGGGTACGATGAGCAGTTCTTC.